Below, 28 T cell receptor beta chains from the same sample are listed, as sequenced in a study of shared clonotypes between healthy human individuals. CD45RO-negative cells were positively selected for CCR7, leaving out terminally differentiated effector memory CD45RA+ cells. Only in-frame clones appear in the TCRdb table, and some are missing; sequencing was by immunoSEQ multiplex PCR. The sample has millions of clones; less than 95% are singletons. The sample was naive CD8+ T cells sorted from blood. Receptor source: a man between 18 and 29 years old in good health.

This sequence joins TRBV5-1 and TRBJ2-5, with a possible D match to TRBD2 (5 bases). Trimming shortened V by 6 bases and J by 3 bases, and 12 bases separated the two germline ends. There are 13 residues in the CDR3. The germline gives CDR1 SGHRS, CDR2 YFSETQ. CDR3 sequence reads: CASNHRGEETQYF. In DNA form, the CDR3 reads TGCGCCAGCAATCATCGGGGTGAAGAGACCCAGTACTTC.

In nucleotides, the CDR3 is TGCGCCAGCAGCCAAGATACGAACGGGGATATCAATGAGCAGTTCTTC. Translated, it gives CASSQDTNGDINEQFF. This sequence joins TRBV4-3 and TRBJ2-1; weak D call: TRBD2 (5 bases). The CDR3 sequence is 16 residues long. Germline-derived CDR1 and CDR2 are LGHNA and YSLEER. Deletions cut 0 bases from V and 6 bases from J, with 15 bases between.

The J gene is TRBJ2-7, the V gene TRBV5-5; no reliable D call. Germline lookup yields CDR1 SGHKS and CDR2 YYEKEE (reference sequence). The CDR3 extends over 13 amino acids. The ends were cut back, 0 bases at V and 4 bases at J, with 8 bases in the middle. The CDR3 DNA sequence: TGTGCCAGCAGCTTGGACAGTTTTTACGAGCAGTACTTC. This gives the protein CASSLDSFYEQYF.

This sequence joins TRBV2 and TRBJ1-1; 7 bases line up with TRBD1. The germline CDR1 and CDR2 sequences are SNHLY and FYNNEI. The V and J ends lost 2 bases and 0 bases, in that order; junction bases with no gene match: 6. The CDR3 runs 16 residues. CDR3 loop: CASSESPGGLNTEAFF. CDR3 nucleotide sequence: TGTGCCAGCAGTGAATCCCCAGGGGGTTTGAACACTGAAGCTTTCTTT.

Regarding this clone: The same CDR3 arises from other DNA sequences in this sample as well. CDR3 sequence (DNA): TGTGCCTGGAGTGTATCCGCCGGGAGCTCCTACGAGCAGTACTTC. It is translated as CAWSVSAGSSYEQYF. The V and J genes are TRBV30 and TRBJ2-7; possibly TRBD2 for D (6 bases). The CDR3 length is 15 residues. Germline CDR1 GTSNPN, CDR2 SVGIG (reference sequence). V lost 0 bases, J lost 0 bases, and 12 bases lay in between.

The CDR3: CASSYSEEGETQYF. In DNA form, the CDR3 reads TGTGCCAGCAGTTACTCCGAGGAGGGGGAGACCCAGTACTTC. The genes are TRBV6-5 and TRBJ2-5; D perhaps matches TRBD2 (6 bases). CDR1 is MNHEY and CDR2 is SVGAGI in the germline V gene. This CDR3 comprises 14 residues. V was clipped by 0 bases and J by 5 bases, with 10 bases between them.

CDR3 residues: CASSQLLAMGTGELFF. CDR3 in DNA: TGTGCCAGCAGCCAATTATTAGCAATGGGCACCGGGGAGCTGTTTTTT. The rearrangement joins TRBV5-6 to TRBJ2-2, with D uncertain. Trimming took 4 bases from V and 4 from J, leaving 17 bases between them. The germline gives CDR1 SGHDT, CDR2 YYEEEE. The CDR3 extends over 16 amino acids. Full variable domain (remainder filled in from reference TRBV5-6 and TRBJ2-2): DAGVTQSPTHLIKTRGQQVTLRCSPKSGHDTVSWYQQALGQGPQFIFQYYEEEERQRGNFPDRFSGHQFPNYSSELNVNALLLGDSALYLCASSQLLAMGTGELFFGEGSRLTVL.

The V and J genes are TRBV5-4 and TRBJ2-3; a weak D match, TRBD2 (6 bases). Trimming cost V 0 bases and J 1 base, with 9 bases left between them. Germline loops: CDR1 SGHNT, CDR2 YYREEE (reference sequence). The CDR3 contains 15 residues. The CDR3 nucleotides read TGTGCCAGCAGCTTGGACGCGGGACGCACAGATACGCAGTATTTT. Translation gives CASSLDAGRTDTQYF.

This chain links TRBV6-5 with TRBJ2-2, with 7 bases lining up with TRBD1. Germline V gene lookup returns CDR1 MNHEY and CDR2 SVGAGI. With V trimmed by 4 bases and J by 7 bases, 6 bases remained unmatched. The CDR3 consists of 14 residues. The CDR3 nucleotides read TGTGCCAGCAGTTTCGACAGGGTGGACGGGGAGCTGTTTTTT. Translated: CASSFDRVDGELFF.

The CDR3 region is CASKPRTGINSPLHF. The DNA of the CDR3 is TGTGCCAGCAAGCCTAGGACAGGGATTAATTCACCCCTCCACTTT. The genes are TRBV7-2 and TRBJ1-6, with 8 bases that match TRBD1. In germline, CDR1 is SGHTA, CDR2 FQGNSA. The trim removed 7 bases at V and 6 bases at J, leaving 8 bases unmatched. The CDR3 loop spans 15 amino acids. Full variable domain (missing parts from reference TRBV7-2 and TRBJ1-6): GAGVSQSPSNKVTEKGKDVELRCDPISGHTALYWYRQSLGQGLEFLIYFQGNSAPDKSGLPSDRFSAERTGGSVSTLTIQRTQQEDSAVYLCASKPRTGINSPLHFGNGTRLTVT.

The V gene is TRBV2, the J gene TRBJ2-4, with D possibly matching TRBD2 (5 bases). CDR1 is SNHLY, CDR2 FYNNEI, per germline. The CDR3 extends over 11 amino acids. Trimming took 6 bases from V and 8 from J, leaving 8 bases between them. The CDR3 DNA is TGTGCCAGCAGGGAGGATTACATTCAGTACTTC. This encodes CASREDYIQYF. Full variable domain (remainder filled in from reference TRBV2 and TRBJ2-4): EPEVTQTPSHQVTQMGQEVILRCVPISNHLYFYWYRQILGQKVEFLVSFYNNEISEKSEIFDDQFSVERPDGSNFTLKIRSTKLEDSAMYFCASREDYIQYFGAGTRLSVL.

The chain combines TRBV13 with TRBJ1-1; TRBD1 matches 7 bases. The CDR3 has 14 residues. Looked up from germline, CDR1 is PRHDT and CDR2 is FYEKMQ (reference sequence). J was trimmed by 5 bases and V by 0 bases; bases with no gene match: 3. The CDR3 here is CASSLGAGGTEAFF. For the CDR3, the DNA is TGTGCCAGCAGCTTAGGGGCAGGGGGTACTGAAGCTTTCTTT.

Only one count was recorded for this clone. This chain uses TRBV9 with TRBJ2-1; D tentatively reads TRBD1 or TRBD2 (6 bases each). The length of the CDR3 is 15 residues. Germline CDR1 SGDLS, CDR2 YYNGEE. The germline V and J ends were trimmed by 4 bases and 0 bases, with 11 bases remaining between them. The DNA of the CDR3 is TGTGCCAGCAGCCGGGGGCGGAGCTCCTACAATGAGCAGTTCTTC. It is translated as CASSRGRSSYNEQFF.

The chain combines TRBV10-3 with TRBJ2-3, with D maybe TRBD2 (5 bases). V lost 6 bases to trimming and J lost 2 bases, with 12 bases between them. This CDR3 is 14 amino acids long. Germline assignment: CDR1 ENHRY and CDR2 SYGVKD. The CDR3 reads CAIREDSNTDTQYF. The DNA of the CDR3 is TGTGCCATCAGGGAGGACTCAAACACAGATACGCAGTATTTT.

This chain uses TRBV7-4 with TRBJ2-4; no reliable D call. Looked up from germline, CDR1 is SGHVT and CDR2 is SQSDAQ. CDR3 size: 12 residues. Trimming stripped 2 bases from V and 6 bases from J, with 5 bases between. DNA of the CDR3: TGTGCCAGCAGCTTACCGGGAAACATTCAGTACTTC. Its translation is CASSLPGNIQYF. Variable domain in full (rest from reference TRBV7-4 and TRBJ2-4): GAGVSQSPRYKVAKRGRDVALRCDSISGHVTLYWYRQTLGQGSEVLTYSQSDAQRDKSGRPSGRFSAERPERSVSTLKIQRTEQGDSAVYLCASSLPGNIQYFGAGTRLSVL.

V usage is TRBV4-3 and J usage is TRBJ2-7; 7 bases fit TRBD1. With 0 bases clipped from V and 5 bases from J, the junction kept 10 bases outside the gene matches. The CDR3 loop spans 16 amino acids. Germline loops: CDR1 LGHNA, CDR2 YSLEER. The chain's CDR3 is CASSQDRTGGLDEQYF. The CDR3 region has the DNA TGCGCCAGCAGCCAAGATAGGACAGGAGGTCTTGACGAGCAGTACTTC.

About this clone itself: Other DNA sequences in this sample translate to the same CDR3. The gene calls are TRBV28 and TRBJ2-5; TRBD1 aligns across 8 bases. CDR1 MDHEN and CDR2 SYDVKM come from the germline V gene. The CDR3 spans 14 residues. V dropped 3 bases and J dropped 2; count of bases not matched to a gene: 2. The CDR3 sequence is CASSLTGVQETQYF. CDR3 DNA: TGTGCCAGCAGTTTGACAGGGGTTCAAGAGACCCAGTACTTC.

This chain uses TRBV18 with TRBJ1-6; D is uncertain. Trimming cost V 2 bases and J 6 bases, with 11 bases left between them. CDR1 KGHSH and CDR2 LQKENI come from the germline V gene. The CDR3 is 15 residues long. The CDR3 bases are TGTGCCAGCTCACCATCGGGCCTGCTTAATTCACCCCTCCACTTT. Its translation: CASSPSGLLNSPLHF. Full variable domain (rest looked up from reference TRBV18 and TRBJ1-6): NAGVMQNPRHLVRRRGQEARLRCSPMKGHSHVYWYRQLPEEGLKFMVYLQKENIIDESGMPKERFSAEFPKEGPSILRIQQVVRGDSAAYFCASSPSGLLNSPLHFGNGTRLTVT.

On this clone itself: The sample holds other DNA sequences that translate to the same CDR3. This chain joins TRBV6-5 and TRBJ1-2; D is uncertain. Trimming stripped 5 bases from V and 2 bases from J, with 9 bases between. The CDR3 sequence is 13 residues long. From germline, CDR1 is MNHEY and CDR2 SVGAGI. CDR3 loop: CASSPDENYGYTF. CDR3 DNA: TGTGCCAGCAGTCCTGATGAAAACTATGGCTACACCTTC.

This clone was observed a single time. The CDR3 is CAWSPIAGVGETQYF. CDR3 DNA sequence: TGTGCCTGGAGTCCCATAGCGGGGGTGGGAGAGACCCAGTACTTC. The gene calls are TRBV30 and TRBJ2-5; 9 nucleotides line up with TRBD2. Germline V gene lookup returns CDR1 GTSNPN and CDR2 SVGIG (reference sequence). The V segment lost 2 bases and the J segment 4 bases; nucleotides outside the gene matches: 8. The CDR3 contains 15 residues. The whole variable domain, remainder taken from reference TRBV30 and TRBJ2-5, is SQTIHQWPATLVQPVGSPLSLECTVEGTSNPNLYWYRQAAGRGLQLLFYSVGIGQISSEVPQNLSASRPQDRQFILSSKKLLLSDSGFYLCAWSPIAGVGETQYFGPGTRLLVL.

The chain is built from TRBV9 and TRBJ2-5; TRBD2 aligns across 9 bases. Trimming took 0 bases from V and 5 from J; bases not matched to a gene: 8. This CDR3 region has 16 residues. Germline V gene lookup returns CDR1 SGDLS and CDR2 YYNGEE. The chain's CDR3 is CASSVALGLAAETQYF. The CDR3 DNA reads as TGTGCCAGCAGCGTAGCTTTGGGACTAGCTGCGGAGACCCAGTACTTC.

The rearrangement uses TRBV9 and TRBJ2-7; D is possibly TRBD1 or TRBD2 (5 bases each). The germline V gene encodes CDR1 SGDLS and CDR2 YYNGEE. V was clipped by 1 base and J by 2 bases, with 13 bases between them. This CDR3 is 15 amino acids long. This CDR3 reads CASSVSDEGTYEQYF. The CDR3 nucleotides read TGTGCCAGCAGCGTATCGGACGAGGGGACCTACGAGCAGTACTTC.

V usage is TRBV19 and J usage is TRBJ2-2; 8 bases map to TRBD2. The CDR3 length is 15 residues. CDR1 LNHDA and CDR2 SQIVND come from the germline V gene (reference sequence). V gave up 8 bases and J gave up 0 bases; unmatched junction bases: 5. CDR3 amino acids: CASSLAGTNTGELFF. CDR3 nucleotides: TGTGCCAGTTCCCTAGCGGGCACGAACACCGGGGAGCTGTTTTTT.

In regard to this clone: The same CDR3 can be traced to other DNA sequences in this sample. The rearrangement links TRBV6-5 to TRBJ1-1, with D uncertain. This CDR3 spans 14 amino acids. V lost 0 bases, J lost 3 bases, and 8 bases lay in between. CDR1 is MNHEY and CDR2 is SVGAGI in the germline V gene. The CDR3 DNA reads TGTGCCAGCAGTTACTCGGAGGGAGACACTGAAGCTTTCTTT. Translated, it gives CASSYSEGDTEAFF.

The chain joins TRBV6-1 to TRBJ1-5, with 9 positions matching TRBD1. CDR1 is MNHNS, CDR2 SASEGT, per germline. The CDR3 spans 15 residues. Trimming cost V 5 bases and J 6 bases; bases outside gene matches: 8. The CDR3 spells CASSPTGGGGQPQHF. The CDR3 region has the DNA TGTGCCAGCAGTCCAACAGGGGGCGGAGGTCAGCCCCAGCATTTT.

Points on this clone: Other nucleotide sequences in the sample specify the same CDR3. The V gene is TRBV5-1, the J gene TRBJ2-7; TRBD1 agrees at 7 bases. The V and J ends lost 4 bases and 0 bases, in that order; junction bases with no gene match: 4. The CDR3 runs 14 residues. CDR1 is SGHRS, CDR2 YFSETQ, per germline. CDR3 in amino acids: CASSLGDSSYEQYF. The CDR3 nucleotides read TGCGCCAGCAGCCTGGGGGACAGCTCCTACGAGCAGTACTTC.

V and J are TRBV6-5 and TRBJ2-7; D is unresolved. This CDR3 is 13 amino acids long. Looked up from germline, CDR1 is MNHEY and CDR2 is SVGAGI. V lost 8 bases to trimming and J lost 5 bases, with 16 bases between them. CDR3 DNA: TGTGCCAGCTCCCGGGCAGGCGTCAACGAGCAGTACTTC. It encodes CASSRAGVNEQYF.

The chain links TRBV28 to TRBJ2-5; D is unresolved. The germline CDR1 and CDR2 sequences are MDHEN and SYDVKM. This CDR3 is 14 amino acids long. Trimming removed 3 bases from V and 3 bases from J, with 11 bases in between. The CDR3 nucleotides are TGTGCCAGCAGTTTCAGAGGTTGGGAAGAGACCCAGTACTTC. Protein: CASSFRGWEETQYF.